What follows describes a single T cell receptor beta chain. What it recognizes is unknown. TCRdb ran MiXCR on the 5' RACE reads and lists one entry per CDR3 protein. The data show roughly 630,000 distinct CDR3 sequences, under 8.5% seen once. Donors were all healthy Caucasians. V lost 4 bases, J lost 6 bases, and 7 bases stayed unmatched. CDR3 length: 15 amino acids. Looked up from germline, CDR1 is SGHRS and CDR2 is YFSETQ. This entry comes from a study of identical twins. Study observations and caveats: The study found excess low generation probability among twin-shared out-of-frame alpha sequences. The more abundant beta clonotypes in cord blood had fewer insertions, and memory repertoires did not show this.

These data also featured in a second study, about yellow fever vaccine responses in identical twins.

The chain carries TRBV5-1 and TRBJ2-2, with 9 bases that match TRBD1. This sequence originates from a woman aged 18-30 years in good health. Source material: PBMCs. The CDR3 DNA follows: TGCGCCAGCAGCAAAGACAGGGGGTACGCCGGGGAGCTGTTTTTT. It yields the protein CASSKDRGYAGELFF.